This entry features one T cell receptor beta chain sequence. The source of the sample is a study of control samples from healthy donors and cancer patients. Only in-frame clones appear in the TCRdb table, and some are missing; sequencing was by immunoSEQ multiplex PCR. In the table there are about 43,000 clones, around 94% of which are singletons. The TCR comes from a man between 60 and 70 years old in good health. The specimen sequenced was blood.

CDR3: CASSVAPGNTDTQYF. The CDR3, as DNA: TGTGCCAGCAGCGTAGCCCCAGGCAACACAGATACGCAGTATTTT. The chain carries TRBV9 and TRBJ2-3; D not certain. The germline gives CDR1 SGDLS, CDR2 YYNGEE. There are 15 residues in the CDR3. V gave up 0 bases and J gave up 2 bases, with 10 bases separating them.